The clone carrying this TCR beta chain has a handful of counts. What it binds is unknown. This record comes from a study of CD8 T cells in ankylosing spondylitis. General observations from the study: What seemed typical of ankylosing spondylitis blood was a TCR beta motif built from several highly homologous variants.

The CDR3 is 13 amino acids. CDR1 MNHNS and CDR2 SASEGT come from the germline V gene. V was shortened by 6 bases and J by 4 bases, with 10 bases between the two germline ends. Using quantitative 5'-RACE with molecular barcodes, the authors made TCR beta libraries. TCRdb called the 5' RACE reads again in MiXCR, with one record for every CDR3 protein. The sample carries about 440,000 distinct CDR3 sequences, about 15% recorded once. The sample was blood, either unsorted or a sorted T cell fraction (not recorded which). The sequence was collected from a male donor with ankylosing spondylitis. The rearrangement joins TRBV6-1 to TRBJ1-5, with D tentatively TRBD1 (6 bases). The CDR3 DNA reads TGTGCCAGCAGAGGGGGAACAAATCAGCCCCAGCATTTT. It codes for CASRGGTNQPQHF.